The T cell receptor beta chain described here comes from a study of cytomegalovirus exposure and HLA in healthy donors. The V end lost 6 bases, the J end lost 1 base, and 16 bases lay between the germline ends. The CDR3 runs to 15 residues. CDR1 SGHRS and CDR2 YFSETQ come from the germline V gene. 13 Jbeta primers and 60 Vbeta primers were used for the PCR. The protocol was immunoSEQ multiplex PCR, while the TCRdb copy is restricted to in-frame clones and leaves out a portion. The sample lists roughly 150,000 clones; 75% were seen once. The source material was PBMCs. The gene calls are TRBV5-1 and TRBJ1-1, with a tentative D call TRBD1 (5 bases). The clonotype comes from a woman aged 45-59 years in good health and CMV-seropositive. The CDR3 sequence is CASTLAGGWNTEAFF. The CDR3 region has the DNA TGCGCCAGCACCCTCGCCGGGGGATGGAACACTGAAGCTTTCTTT.